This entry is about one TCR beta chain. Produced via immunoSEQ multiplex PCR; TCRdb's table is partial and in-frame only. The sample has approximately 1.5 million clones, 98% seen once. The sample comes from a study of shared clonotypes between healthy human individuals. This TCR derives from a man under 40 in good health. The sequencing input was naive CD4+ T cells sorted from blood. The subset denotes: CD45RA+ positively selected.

Written as DNA, the CDR3 is TGTGCCAGCTCAGCAACAGGGGTCAGTGCGACCCAGTACTTC. Translated: CASSATGVSATQYF. V is TRBV18 and J is TRBJ2-5; 7 positions agree with TRBD1. The CDR3 covers 14 residues. V trimming: 5 bases; J trimming: 7 bases; junction bases outside the gene matches: 10. CDR1 is KGHSH and CDR2 is LQKENI in the germline V gene.